This TCR beta chain originates from a study of cytomegalovirus exposure and HLA in healthy donors. Overall study context: Later, an analysis reported that the roughly 120 validation repertoires had used the same platform as the roughly 700 first-cohort repertoires. Overall study results and limits: As confirmed in vitro, a few CMV-associated chains were specific for CMV antigens.

The roughly 120-subject validation cohort, separate from the 666-subject first cohort, included the donors. The trim removed 6 bases at V and 3 bases at J, leaving 0 bases unmatched. CDR3 length equals 13 residues. Germline CDR1 and CDR2: SNHLY and FYNNEI. Only one count was recorded for this clone. Antigen unknown. TCRdb's table, derived via immunoSEQ multiplex PCR, lists solely in-frame clones and lacks some. The sample contains tens of thousands of clones, approximately 93% of which appear only once. This TCR came from a woman in her 30s in good health and CMV-seropositive. J is TRBJ1-4 and V is TRBV2; 8 bases are shared with TRBD1. Material for sequencing was PBMCs. The chain's CDR3 is CASRGQANEKLFF. DNA for the CDR3: TGTGCCAGCAGGGGACAGGCTAATGAAAAACTGTTTTTT.